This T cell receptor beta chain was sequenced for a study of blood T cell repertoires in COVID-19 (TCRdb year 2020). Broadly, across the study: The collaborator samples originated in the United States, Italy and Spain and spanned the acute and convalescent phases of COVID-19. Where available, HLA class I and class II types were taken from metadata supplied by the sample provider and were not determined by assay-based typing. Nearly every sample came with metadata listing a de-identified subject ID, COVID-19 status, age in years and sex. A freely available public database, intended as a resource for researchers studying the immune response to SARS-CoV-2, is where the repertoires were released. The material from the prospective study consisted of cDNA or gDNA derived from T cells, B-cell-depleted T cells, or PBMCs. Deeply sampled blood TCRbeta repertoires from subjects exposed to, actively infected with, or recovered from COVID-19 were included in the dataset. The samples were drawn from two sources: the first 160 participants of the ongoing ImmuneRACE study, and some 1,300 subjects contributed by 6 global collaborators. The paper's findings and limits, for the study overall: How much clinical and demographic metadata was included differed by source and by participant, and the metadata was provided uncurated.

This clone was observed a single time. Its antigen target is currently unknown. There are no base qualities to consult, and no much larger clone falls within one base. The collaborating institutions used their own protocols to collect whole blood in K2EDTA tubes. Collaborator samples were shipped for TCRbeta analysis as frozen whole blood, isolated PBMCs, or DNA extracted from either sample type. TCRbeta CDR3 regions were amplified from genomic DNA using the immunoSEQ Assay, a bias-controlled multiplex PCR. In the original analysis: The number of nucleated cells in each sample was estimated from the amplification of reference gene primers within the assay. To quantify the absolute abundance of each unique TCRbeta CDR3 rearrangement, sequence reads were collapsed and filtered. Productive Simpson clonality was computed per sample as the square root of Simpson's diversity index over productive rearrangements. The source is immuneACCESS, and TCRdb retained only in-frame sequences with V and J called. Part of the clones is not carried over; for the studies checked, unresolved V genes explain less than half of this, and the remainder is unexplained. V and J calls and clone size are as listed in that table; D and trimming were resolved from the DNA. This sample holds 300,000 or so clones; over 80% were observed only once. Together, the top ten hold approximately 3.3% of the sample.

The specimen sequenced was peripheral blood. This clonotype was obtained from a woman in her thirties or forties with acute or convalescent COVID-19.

The nucleotide sequence is TGTGCCAGTAGTCCCTACGAGGGCGGGTATGGGACAGATACGCAGTATTTT. Its protein product is CASSPYEGGYGTDTQYF. The sequence is built from TRBV19 and TRBJ2-3, with TRBD2 perhaps the D gene, on 5 matching bases. CDR1 is given as LNHDA and CDR2 as SQIVND, both from the germline V gene (reference sequence). There are 17 amino acids in the CDR3, from cysteine to phenylalanine inclusive. The DNA shown is the 51-base CDR3, in frame from base 1. The V end loses 5 bases and the J end loses 3 bases, and a stretch of 21 bases separates them.